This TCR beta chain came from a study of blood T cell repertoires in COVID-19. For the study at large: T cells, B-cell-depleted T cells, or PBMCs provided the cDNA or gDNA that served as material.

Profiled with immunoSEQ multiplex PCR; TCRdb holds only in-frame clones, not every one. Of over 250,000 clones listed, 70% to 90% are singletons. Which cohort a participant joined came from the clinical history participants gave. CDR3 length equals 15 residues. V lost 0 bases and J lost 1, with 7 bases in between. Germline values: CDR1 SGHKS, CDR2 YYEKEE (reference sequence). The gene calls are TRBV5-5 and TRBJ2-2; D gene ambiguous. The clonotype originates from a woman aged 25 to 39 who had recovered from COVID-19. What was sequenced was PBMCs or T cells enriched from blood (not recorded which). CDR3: CASSLEPGNTGELFF. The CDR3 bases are TGTGCCAGCAGCTTGGAACCGGGGAACACCGGGGAGCTGTTTTTT.